This TCR beta chain emerged from a study of blood T cell repertoires in COVID-19. Study background: Samples taken during acute and convalescent COVID-19 were collected in the United States, Italy and Spain.

Individuals drawn from around 25 US areas were about 18 to 89 years old. Germline V gene lookup returns CDR1 SGHRS and CDR2 YFSETQ. J gave up 1 base and V 4 bases, and 1 base lay outside the gene matches. This CDR3 spans 14 amino acids. Generated by immunoSEQ multiplex PCR, the TCRdb table keeps only in-frame clones and is missing some. This table has 350,000 to 550,000 clones, 75% to 90% appearing once. This TCR came from a man between 25 and 39 years old who had recovered from COVID-19. The sample comprised PBMCs or T cells enriched from blood (not recorded which). The chain couples TRBV5-1 to TRBJ2-2; 7 positions match TRBD1. CDR3 region: CASSHRGNTGELFF. CDR3 nucleotide sequence: TGCGCCAGCAGCCACAGGGGGAACACCGGGGAGCTGTTTTTT.